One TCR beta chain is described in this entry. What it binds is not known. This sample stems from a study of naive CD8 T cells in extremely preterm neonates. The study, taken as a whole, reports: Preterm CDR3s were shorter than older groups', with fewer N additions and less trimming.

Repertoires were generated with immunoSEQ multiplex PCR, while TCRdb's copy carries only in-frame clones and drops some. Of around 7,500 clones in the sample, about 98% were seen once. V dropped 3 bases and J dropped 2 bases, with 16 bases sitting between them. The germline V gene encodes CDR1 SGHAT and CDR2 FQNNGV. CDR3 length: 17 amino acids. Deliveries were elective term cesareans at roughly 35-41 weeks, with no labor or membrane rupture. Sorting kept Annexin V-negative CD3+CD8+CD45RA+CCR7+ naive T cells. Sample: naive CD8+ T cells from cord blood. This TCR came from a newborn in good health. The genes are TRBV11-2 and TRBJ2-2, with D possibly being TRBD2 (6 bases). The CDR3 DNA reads TGTGCCAGCAGCTTCTCCACTAGCCTCCCCAACACCGGGGAGCTGTTTTTT. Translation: CASSFSTSLPNTGELFF.